This TCR beta chain is drawn from a study of human T cells and chemical hapten exposure. The time point here: patch test 3, about 24 weeks after DPC sensitization. Treatment described: therapeutic diphenylcyclopropenone sensitization with weekly scalp DPC. The total RNA was obtained from whole blood that was not fractionated. This clonotype has at least ten counts. TCRdb reanalysed the RACE reads using MiXCR and keeps one entry per CDR3 protein. The sample includes around 40,000 distinct CDR3 sequences, about 12% seen only once; the top ten take about 2.3%. This specimen was whole blood, taken in connection with sensitization to the hapten diphenylcyclopropenone (DPC). The receptor's source is a middle-aged woman with alopecia areata. Some clones in this sample may be carry-over from other donors' samples.

CDR3 sequence: CSASRGTNYGYTF. The CDR3 region has the DNA TGCAGTGCTAGCCGGGGCACTAACTATGGCTACACCTTC. This sequence joins TRBV20-1 and TRBJ1-2; perhaps TRBD1 as D (5 bases). Germline V gene data show CDR1 as DFQATT and CDR2 as SNEGSKA (reference sequence). CDR3 length: 13 residues. The V and J ends lost 3 bases and 0 bases respectively, with 8 bases between them.